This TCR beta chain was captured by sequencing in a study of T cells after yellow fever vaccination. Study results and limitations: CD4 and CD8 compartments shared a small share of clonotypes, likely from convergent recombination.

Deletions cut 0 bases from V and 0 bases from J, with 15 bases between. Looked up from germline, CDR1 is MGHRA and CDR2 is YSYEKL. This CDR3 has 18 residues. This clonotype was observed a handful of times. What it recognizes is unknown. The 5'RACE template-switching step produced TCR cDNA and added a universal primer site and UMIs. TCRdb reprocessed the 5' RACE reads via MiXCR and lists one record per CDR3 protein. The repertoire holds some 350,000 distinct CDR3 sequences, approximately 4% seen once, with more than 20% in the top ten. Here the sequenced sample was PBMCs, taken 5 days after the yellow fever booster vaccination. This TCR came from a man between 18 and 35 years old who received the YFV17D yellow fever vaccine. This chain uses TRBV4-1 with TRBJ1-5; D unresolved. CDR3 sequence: CASSQDGARIFSNQPQHF. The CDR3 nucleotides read TGCGCCAGCAGCCAAGATGGTGCAAGAATTTTTAGCAATCAGCCCCAGCATTTT.